This note documents a single T cell receptor (beta chain) sequence. What it binds is unknown. This entry belongs to a study of cytomegalovirus exposure and HLA in healthy donors. General study findings and limits: Subsequent analysis revealed that first-cohort TCR clusters tended to co-occur in the roughly 120 validation repertoires. A classifier reportedly called cytomegalovirus status with high sensitivity and specificity. It was confirmed in vitro that a few of the CMV-associated chains were specific for CMV antigens.

Donors were drawn from the approximately 120-subject validation cohort, separate from the approximately 700-subject first cohort. V was pared by 7 bases and J by 7 bases, with 16 bases between. The CDR3 loop spans 14 amino acids. The germline V gene encodes CDR1 SNHLY and CDR2 FYNNEI. The method was immunoSEQ multiplex PCR; TCRdb's version includes in-frame clones alone and lacks a portion of them. The sample contains fewer than 70,000 clones, 75% to 95% of which appear only once. The chain has TRBV2 and TRBJ1-4, with D possibly matching TRBD1 (5 bases). The sequencing input was PBMCs. This clonotype was obtained from a man younger than 35 in good health and CMV-seronegative. The CDR3 loop is CASKQGRGREKLFF. CDR3 nucleotides: TGTGCCAGCAAGCAGGGTCGAGGCCGTGAAAAACTGTTTTTT. The full variable domain, its missing parts supplied by reference TRBV2 and TRBJ1-4, is EPEVTQTPSHQVTQMGQEVILRCVPISNHLYFYWYRQILGQKVEFLVSFYNNEISEKSEIFDDQFSVERPDGSNFTLKIRSTKLEDSAMYFCASKQGRGREKLFFGSGTQLSVL.